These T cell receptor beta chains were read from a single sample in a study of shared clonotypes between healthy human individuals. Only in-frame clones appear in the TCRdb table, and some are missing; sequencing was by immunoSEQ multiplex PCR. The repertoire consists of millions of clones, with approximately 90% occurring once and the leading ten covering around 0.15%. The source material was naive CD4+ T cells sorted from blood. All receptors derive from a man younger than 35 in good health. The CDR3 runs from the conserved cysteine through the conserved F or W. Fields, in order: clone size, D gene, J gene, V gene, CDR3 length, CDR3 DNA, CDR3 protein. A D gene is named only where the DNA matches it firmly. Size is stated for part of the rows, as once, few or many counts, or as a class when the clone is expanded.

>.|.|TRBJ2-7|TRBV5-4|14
TGTGCCAGCAGCTTGGCCACCGCTCGGCACGAGCAGTACTTC
CASSLATARHEQYF
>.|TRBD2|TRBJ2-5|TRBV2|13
TGTGCCAGCCGCCCAGCGGGACAAGAGACCCAGTACTTC
CASRPAGQETQYF
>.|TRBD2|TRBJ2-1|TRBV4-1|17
TGCGCCAGCAGCCAAGGTCCAGCGGGGGGGCGGTACAATGAGCAGTTCTTC
CASSQGPAGGRYNEQFF
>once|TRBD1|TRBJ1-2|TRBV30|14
TGTGCCTGGAGTCCCAGACAGGGAGTCTATGGCTACACCTTC
CAWSPRQGVYGYTF
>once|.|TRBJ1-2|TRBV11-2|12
TGTGCCAGCAGCCCCGAGGGTGGGGGGGCCACCTTC
CASSPEGGGATF
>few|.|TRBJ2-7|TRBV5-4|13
TGTGCCAGCAGCCGTTTGGAGAGCTACGAGCAGTACTTC
CASSRLESYEQYF
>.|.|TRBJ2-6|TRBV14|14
TGTGCCAGCAGCCAAGAGGTAGGGGCCAACGTCCTGACTTTC
CASSQEVGANVLTF
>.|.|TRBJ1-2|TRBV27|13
TGTGCCAGCAGTCGTACAGGGTTAGACGGCTACACCTTC
CASSRTGLDGYTF
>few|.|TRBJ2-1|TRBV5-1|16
TGCGCCAGCAGCTTGGCCCCCGTAGGAGCCGCAGATGAGCAGTTCTTC
CASSLAPVGAADEQFF
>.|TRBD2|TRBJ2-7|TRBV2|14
TGTGCCAGCAGTGAGAGTAGCGGGAGGTACGAGCAGTACTTC
CASSESSGRYEQYF
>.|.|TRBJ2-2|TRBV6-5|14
TGTGCCAGCAGCGCCCTCGGAAACACCGGGGAGCTGTTTTTT
CASSALGNTGELFF
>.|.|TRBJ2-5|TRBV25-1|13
TGTGCCAGCAGTGAGGCAGGGAAGGAGACCCAGTACTTC
CASSEAGKETQYF
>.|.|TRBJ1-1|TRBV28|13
TGTGCCAGCAGTTTGGCAGATCCCTTAAGGGCTTTCTTT
CASSLADPLRAFF
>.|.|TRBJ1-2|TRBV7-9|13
TGTGCCAGCAGCTCACGGCAGGGATATGGCTACACCTTC
CASSSRQGYGYTF
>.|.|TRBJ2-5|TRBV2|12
TGTGCCAGCAGGGCAGCAGAAGAGACCCAGTACTTC
CASRAAEETQYF
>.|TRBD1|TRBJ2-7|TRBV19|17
TGTGCCAGTAGTATAGCTGTTCCGGGACAGGGCAGCTACGAGCAGTACTTC
CASSIAVPGQGSYEQYF
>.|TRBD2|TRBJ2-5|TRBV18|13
TGTGCCAGCTCACGGGACTATCAAGAGACCCAGTACTTC
CASSRDYQETQYF
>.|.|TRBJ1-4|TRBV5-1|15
TGCGCCAGCAGCTTGGCCCCCAGCCTTAATGAAAAACTGTTTTTT
CASSLAPSLNEKLFF
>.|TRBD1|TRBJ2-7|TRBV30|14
TGTGCCTGGAGTCAGGGGACAGGGGGCTACGAGCAGTACTTC
CAWSQGTGGYEQYF
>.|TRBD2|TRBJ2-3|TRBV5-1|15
TGCGCCAGCAGCTCGGGACTAGCGGGAGCAGATACGCAGTATTTT
CASSSGLAGADTQYF
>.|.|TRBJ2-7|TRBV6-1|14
TGTGCCAGCAGTGAAGGAACAAAAGCCTACGAGCAGTACTTC
CASSEGTKAYEQYF
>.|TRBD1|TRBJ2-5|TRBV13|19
TGTGCCAGCAGCTTAAGACTCAAATACAGGGGGCAAGGTGGAGAGACCCAGTACTTC
CASSLRLKYRGQGGETQYF
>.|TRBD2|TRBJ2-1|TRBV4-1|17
TGCGCCAGCAGTCCCAGGACTAGCGGCTTCTCTTACAATGAGCAGTTCTTC
CASSPRTSGFSYNEQFF
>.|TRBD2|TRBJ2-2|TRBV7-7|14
TGTGCTAGCAGAGCGGGGAAGAACACCGGGGAGCTGTTTTTT
CASRAGKNTGELFF
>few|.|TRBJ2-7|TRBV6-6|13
TGTGCCAGCAGGACGACAGTCCCCTACGAGCAGTACTTC
CASRTTVPYEQYF
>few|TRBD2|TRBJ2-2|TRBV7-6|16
TGTGCCAGCAGCCCCCTAGCGGGAAAAGGCACCGGGGAGCTGTTTTTT
CASSPLAGKGTGELFF
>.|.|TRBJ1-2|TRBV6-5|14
TGTGCCAGCAGTTACGGCAGGGGTCAGCGTGGCTACACCTTC
CASSYGRGQRGYTF
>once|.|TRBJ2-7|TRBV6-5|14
TGTGCCAGCAGTTACGAGGGGTCCTCCTACGAGCAGTACTTC
CASSYEGSSYEQYF
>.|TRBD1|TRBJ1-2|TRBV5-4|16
TGTGCCAGCACCTTAGGACAGGGCAATCCTAACTATGGCTACACCTTC
CASTLGQGNPNYGYTF
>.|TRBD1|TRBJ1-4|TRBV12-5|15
TGTGCTAGTGGTTTGGGAGAGGGGGCGGAAGAAAAACTGTTTTTT
CASGLGEGAEEKLFF
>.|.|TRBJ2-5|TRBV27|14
TGTGCCAGCAGTTTTCAAGGGAGTGGGGAGACCCAGTACTTC
CASSFQGSGETQYF
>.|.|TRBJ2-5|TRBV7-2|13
TGTGCCAGCAGCTCCCCAGGGGTAGAGACCCAGTACTTC
CASSSPGVETQYF
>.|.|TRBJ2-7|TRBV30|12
TGTGCCTGGAGTCCGTCGGACTACGAGCAGTACTTC
CAWSPSDYEQYF
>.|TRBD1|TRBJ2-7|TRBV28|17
TGTGCCAGCAGAGGTCAACGAGGCAGGGGGCAATCCTCCGAGCAGTACTTC
CASRGQRGRGQSSEQYF
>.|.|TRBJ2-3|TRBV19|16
TGTGCCAGTAGTCCCGGGGTGGCGGCCTACACAGATACGCAGTATTTT
CASSPGVAAYTDTQYF
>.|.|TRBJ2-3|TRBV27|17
TGTGCCAGCAGTCCTTATGCCAGGGAGACATCCACAGATACGCAGTATTTT
CASSPYARETSTDTQYF
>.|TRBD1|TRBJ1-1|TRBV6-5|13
TGTGCCAGCAGAGCATCGGGACAGACGTCTCTCCTCTTT
CASRASGQTSLLF
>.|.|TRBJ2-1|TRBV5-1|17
TGCGCCAGCAGCTTGGCCGGGAGCGCCAGCTCCTACAATGAGCAGTTCTTC
CASSLAGSASSYNEQFF
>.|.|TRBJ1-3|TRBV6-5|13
TGTGCCAGCAGAATTCTGGGGGCCAACACCATATATTTT
CASRILGANTIYF
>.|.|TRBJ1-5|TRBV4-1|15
TGCGCCAGCAGCCAAGAGGCAGGGTTGAATCAGCCCCAGCATTTT
CASSQEAGLNQPQHF
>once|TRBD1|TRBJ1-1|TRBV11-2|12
TGTGCCAGCAGCCCAGGGGGGGGCCCCTCTTTCTTT
CASSPGGGPSFF
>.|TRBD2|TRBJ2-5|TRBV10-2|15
TGCGCCAGCAGGATTAGCGGGGGGGCCGGAGAGACCCAGTACTTC
CASRISGGAGETQYF
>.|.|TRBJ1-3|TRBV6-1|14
TGTGCCAGCAGCGATACATTCTCTGGAAACACCATATATTTT
CASSDTFSGNTIYF
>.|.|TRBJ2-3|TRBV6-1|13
TGTGCCAGCAGTGAAGCGAGCACAGATACGCAGTATTTT
CASSEASTDTQYF
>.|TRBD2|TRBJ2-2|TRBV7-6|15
TGTGCCAGCAGCGCGACTAGCGGTCTGGCCGGGGAGCTGTTTTTT
CASSATSGLAGELFF
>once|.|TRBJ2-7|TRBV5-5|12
TGTGCCACTGACCAAGGGCCCTACGAGCAGTACTTC
CATDQGPYEQYF
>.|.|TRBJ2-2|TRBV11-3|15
TGTGCCAGCAGCACGGATGGACACGCCACCGGGGAGCTGTTTTTT
CASSTDGHATGELFF
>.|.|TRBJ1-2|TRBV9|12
TGTGCCAGCAGCCCAGAGGAGGGGCGGTGCACCTTC
CASSPEEGRCTF
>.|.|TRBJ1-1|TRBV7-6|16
TGTGCCAGCAGCCGACTCGGGACACTTGAGAACACTGAAGCTTTCTTT
CASSRLGTLENTEAFF
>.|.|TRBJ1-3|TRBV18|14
TGTGCCAGCTCCCGGGACGAAACAGGAAACACCATATATTTT
CASSRDETGNTIYF
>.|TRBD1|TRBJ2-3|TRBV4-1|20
TGCGCCAGCAGCCAAGATTGGGGGACAGCGGTTCAACCCAGGTGGGATACGCAGTATTTT
CASSQDWGTAVQPRWDTQYF
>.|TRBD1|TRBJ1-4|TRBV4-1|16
TGCGCCAGCAGCGCCCGGTCCACGACAGGGGTTGAAAAACTGTTTTTT
CASSARSTTGVEKLFF
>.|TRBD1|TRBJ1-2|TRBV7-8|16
TGTGCCAGCAGCTTAGGAGTCAGGGGGCAGGGCTATGGCTACACCTTC
CASSLGVRGQGYGYTF
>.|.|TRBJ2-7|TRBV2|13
TGTGCCAGCAGTGTTGTGGTGGCTGGCGAGCAGTACTTC
CASSVVVAGEQYF
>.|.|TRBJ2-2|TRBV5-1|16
TGCGCCAGCAGCCTAGTCGGGACGGCGAACACCGGGGAGCTGTTTTTT
CASSLVGTANTGELFF
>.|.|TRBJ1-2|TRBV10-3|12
TGTGCCATCGGGCAGTCTAACTATGGCTACACCTTC
CAIGQSNYGYTF
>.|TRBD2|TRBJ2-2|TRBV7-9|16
TGTGCCAGCAGCCCCATCGGCCTAGCGGGATTCGGGGAGCTGTTTTTT
CASSPIGLAGFGELFF